These 27 T cell receptor beta chains came from one sample sequenced in a study of blood T cell repertoires in COVID-19. Sequenced by immunoSEQ multiplex PCR; TCRdb stores in-frame clones only, minus some. The sample carries 140,000 to 150,000 clones, 84% recorded once. Sequencing was performed on peripheral blood. The receptors were sampled from a human donor in a cohort sampled during active COVID-19.

V usage is TRBV6-1 and J usage is TRBJ2-1; D perhaps matches TRBD1 (5 bases). With 2 bases removed from V and 0 bases from J, the gap between germline ends came to 11 bases. The CDR3 has 16 amino acids. The germline V gene encodes CDR1 MNHNS and CDR2 SASEGT. The DNA for the CDR3 is TGTGCCAGCAGTGAACTCGACAGAGGCTCCTACAATGAGCAGTTCTTC. Residues: CASSELDRGSYNEQFF.

The chain combines TRBV7-3 with TRBJ2-1; TRBD2 matches 10 bases. The germline V gene encodes CDR1 SGHTA and CDR2 FQGTGA. The CDR3 runs to 13 residues. V lost 7 bases, J lost 8 bases, and 5 bases stayed unmatched. The DNA for the CDR3 is TGTGCCAGCAATCCTAGCGGGAGCGATGAGCAGTTCTTC. Its translation is CASNPSGSDEQFF.

The CDR3 here is CATSRDRTNVSPLHF. The CDR3 DNA sequence: TGTGCCACCAGCAGAGACAGGACTAATGTTTCACCCCTCCACTTT. This sequence joins TRBV15 and TRBJ1-6; D not certain. The CDR3 covers 15 residues. V was clipped by 0 bases and J by 9 bases, with 12 bases between them. Germline-derived CDR1 and CDR2 are LNHNV and YYDKDF (reference sequence). The whole variable domain, filled in from reference TRBV15 and TRBJ1-6, reads DAMVIQNPRYQVTQFGKPVTLSCSQTLNHNVMYWYQQKSSQAPKLLFHYYDKDFNNEADTPDNFQSRRPNTSFCFLDIRSPGLGDTAMYLCATSRDRTNVSPLHFGNGTRLTVT.

The rearrangement links TRBV7-3 to TRBJ2-1; possible D gene TRBD2, 6 bases. With 5 bases removed from V and 13 bases from J, the gap between germline ends came to 18 bases. CDR3 length: 13 residues. Germline CDR1 SGHTA, CDR2 FQGTGA. CDR3 region: CASSPRGTPLQFF. In DNA form, the CDR3 reads TGTGCCAGCAGCCCCCGCGGGACTCCCCTACAGTTCTTC.

The chain links TRBV5-6 to TRBJ1-6, with TRBD1 matching over 7 bases. This CDR3 is 16 amino acids long. V shed 2 bases and J 10 bases; nucleotides not matched to a gene: 12. Germline lookup yields CDR1 SGHDT and CDR2 YYEEEE. In DNA, the CDR3 is TGTGCCAGCAGCTTCGGGTTGATCGCAGGGGGATCACCCCTCCACTTT. This sequence encodes CASSFGLIAGGSPLHF.

The genes are TRBV19 and TRBJ2-2, with 8 bases aligning to TRBD1. V dropped 10 bases and J dropped 4; count of bases not matched to a gene: 2. CDR1 is LNHDA, CDR2 SQIVND, per germline (reference sequence). This CDR3 contains 12 residues. The CDR3 loop is CATGGFTGELFF. DNA for the CDR3: TGTGCCACAGGGGGCTTCACCGGGGAGCTGTTTTTT.

This clone was seen a single time. The genes are TRBV9 and TRBJ2-3; 8 bases agree with TRBD1. The J segment lost 2 bases and the V segment lost 4 bases, leaving 12 bases of the junction unmatched. Looked up from germline, CDR1 is SGDLS and CDR2 is YYNGEE. The CDR3 loop spans 17 amino acids. CDR3 bases: TGTGCCAGCAGCCCGCTTAGACAGGGGATTTCCACAGATACGCAGTATTTT. Translating it yields CASSPLRQGISTDTQYF.

V gene TRBV19 combines with J gene TRBJ1-2, with D unresolved. The CDR3 covers 12 residues. V was shortened by 7 bases and J by 8 bases, with 14 bases between the two germline ends. Germline CDR1 is LNHDA and CDR2 is SQIVND (reference sequence). The CDR3, as DNA: TGTGCCAGTACCCACACAAGAGGGGGCTACACCTTC. It encodes CASTHTRGGYTF.

This clone appeared a single time. The rearrangement joins TRBV29-1 to TRBJ1-5; D is uncertain. The ends were cut back, 6 bases at V and 2 bases at J, with 14 bases in the middle. This CDR3 has 14 amino acids. Germline CDR1 and CDR2: SQVTM and ANQGSEA. The CDR3 here is CSVGDTRGNQPQHF. The CDR3 DNA is TGCAGCGTCGGAGACACGCGGGGCAATCAGCCCCAGCATTTT.

The chain recombines TRBV5-6 with TRBJ2-5; 7 bases line up with TRBD2. The germline gives CDR1 SGHDT, CDR2 YYEEEE. The CDR3 is 15 amino acids. J gave up 2 bases and V 4 bases, and 8 bases lay outside the gene matches. CDR3 amino acids: CASSPSWGGQETQYF. CDR3 bases: TGTGCCAGCAGCCCGAGCTGGGGGGGACAAGAGACCCAGTACTTC. The whole variable domain, remainder taken from reference TRBV5-6 and TRBJ2-5, is DAGVTQSPTHLIKTRGQQVTLRCSPKSGHDTVSWYQQALGQGPQFIFQYYEEEERQRGNFPDRFSGHQFPNYSSELNVNALLLGDSALYLCASSPSWGGQETQYFGPGTRLLVL.

V and J are TRBV5-4 and TRBJ2-1; the D is unclear. The length of the CDR3 is 12 residues. V was cut by 0 bases and J by 7 bases, with 5 bases left in between. Germline CDR1 is SGHNT and CDR2 is YYREEE (reference sequence). The CDR3 sequence: CASSLAENEQFF. The CDR3 nucleotides read TGTGCCAGCAGCTTGGCCGAGAATGAGCAGTTCTTC.

The chain joins TRBV3-1 (or the pseudogene TRBV3-2) to TRBJ1-6; 10 nucleotides align to TRBD1. The germline V gene has CDR1 LGHDT and CDR2 YNNKEL (reference sequence). Germline trimming cut 4 bases from V and 10 bases from J; bases unmatched to any gene: 4. This CDR3 has 14 residues. The chain's CDR3 is CASSRGQGDSPLHF. The CDR3 nucleotides read TGTGCCAGCAGCCGCGGACAGGGGGACTCACCCCTCCACTTT.

The genes are TRBV4-1 and TRBJ2-1, with a tentative D call TRBD2 (6 bases). V lost 4 bases to trimming and J lost 0 bases, with 10 bases between them. CDR3 length equals 15 residues. Germline CDR1 and CDR2: MGHRA and YSYEKL. The DNA of the CDR3 is TGCGCCAGCAGCCCTCTAGCGATCTCCTACAATGAGCAGTTCTTC. It specifies CASSPLAISYNEQFF.

The genes are TRBV2 and TRBJ2-7; D unresolved. This CDR3 is 12 amino acids long. In germline, CDR1 is SNHLY, CDR2 FYNNEI. Trimming pared 3 bases from V and 2 bases from J, leaving 5 bases between. The CDR3 sequence: CASSEGPYEQYV. The CDR3 region has the DNA TGTGCCAGCAGTGAGGGCCCCTACGAGCAGTACGTC.

This CDR3 is CASSEHVGEVAIYEQYV. The CDR3 coding sequence is TGTGCCAGCAGTGAACACGTCGGGGAGGTGGCCATTTACGAGCAGTACGTC. The chain carries TRBV6-1 and TRBJ2-7; D is perhaps TRBD2 (6 bases). Trimming cost V 2 bases and J 4 bases, with 21 bases left between them. CDR1 and CDR2 from the germline V gene are MNHNS and SASEGT. CDR3 length: 17 residues.

V and J are TRBV19 and TRBJ2-7; D possibly corresponds to TRBD1 (5 bases). In germline, CDR1 is LNHDA, CDR2 SQIVND (reference sequence). V was cut by 1 base and J by 3 bases, with 10 bases left in between. This CDR3 spans 14 amino acids. CDR3 loop: CASSIAGFDYEQYF. The DNA for the CDR3 is TGTGCCAGTAGTATAGCAGGGTTCGACTACGAGCAGTACTTC.

The chain has TRBV6-5 and TRBJ2-2; possible D gene TRBD1, 6 bases. Trimming pared 0 bases from V and 2 bases from J, leaving 10 bases between. Germline-derived CDR1 and CDR2 are MNHEY and SVGAGI. This CDR3 region has 16 residues. This chain's CDR3 is CASSYSPQGNTGELFF. The CDR3 bases are TGTGCCAGCAGTTACTCCCCACAGGGAAACACCGGGGAGCTGTTTTTT.

V gene TRBV3-1 (or the pseudogene TRBV3-2) combines with J gene TRBJ2-4, with TRBD2 matching 11 bases. Germline V CDR1 and CDR2: LGHDT, YNNKEL (reference sequence). The CDR3 extends over 17 amino acids. V gave up 3 bases and J gave up 2 bases; unmatched junction bases: 6. The CDR3 is CASSQQGTSGPKNIQYF. The CDR3 coding sequence is TGTGCCAGCAGCCAGCAAGGGACTAGCGGACCCAAAAACATTCAGTACTTC.

The chain has TRBV6-6 and TRBJ2-3; D is possibly TRBD2 (6 bases). V lost 5 bases, J lost 4 bases, and 28 bases lay in between. CDR1 and CDR2 from the germline V gene are MNHNY and SVGAGI (reference sequence). The CDR3 runs to 19 residues. Here the CDR3 reads CASSPRDLNSLFHPDTQYF. The CDR3 DNA sequence: TGTGCCAGCAGTCCCCGGGACTTAAACTCCCTGTTCCACCCAGATACGCAGTATTTT.

This clone was seen many times. This chain links TRBV10-3 with TRBJ2-7; 8 bases fit TRBD1. J gave up 1 base and V 9 bases, and 8 bases lay outside the gene matches. This CDR3 contains 14 residues. Germline V gene sequence: CDR1 ENHRY, CDR2 SYGVKD. The DNA of the CDR3 is TGTGCCATGGGCCGACAGGGGCCTTCCTACGAGCAGTACTTC. Its protein product is CAMGRQGPSYEQYF.

This chain links TRBV5-5 with TRBJ2-2, with D unresolved. The germline CDR1 and CDR2 sequences are SGHKS and YYEKEE (reference sequence). V was shortened by 4 bases and J by 2 bases, with 12 bases between the two germline ends. CDR3 length equals 15 residues. The CDR3 nucleotides read TGTGCCAGCAGCAAAACCCAGGAAAACACCGGGGAGCTGTTTTTT. This translates into CASSKTQENTGELFF.

This chain uses TRBV6-5 with TRBJ1-2; 8 bases are a match to TRBD1. V was pared by 6 bases and J by 2 bases, with 5 bases of the junction left unmatched. The CDR3 is 14 residues long. CDR1 is MNHEY and CDR2 is SVGAGI in the germline V gene. In DNA form, the CDR3 reads TGTGCCAGCAGCTTCGGGACAGGCAACTATGGCTACACCTTC. Residues: CASSFGTGNYGYTF.

This sequence joins TRBV3-1 (or the pseudogene TRBV3-2) and TRBJ1-2, with D uncertain. CDR3 size: 13 residues. Germline V lookup: CDR1 LGHDT, CDR2 YNNKEL (reference sequence). The V end lost 1 base, the J end lost 3 bases, and 6 bases lay between the germline ends. The CDR3 region is CASSQGPDYGYTF. DNA of the CDR3: TGTGCCAGCAGCCAAGGGCCAGACTATGGCTACACCTTC.

The V gene is TRBV6-1, the J gene TRBJ2-7, with D possibly TRBD2 on 6 matching bases. From germline, CDR1 is MNHNS and CDR2 SASEGT. Trimming stripped 3 bases from V and 7 bases from J, with 16 bases between. The CDR3 runs to 14 residues. CDR3 sequence: CASSEGGLTNEQYV. In nucleotides, the CDR3 is TGTGCCAGCAGTGAGGGAGGACTAACTAATGAGCAGTACGTC.

This chain uses TRBV2 with TRBJ2-3, with 7 bases fitting TRBD1. The V and J ends lost 6 bases and 0 bases, in that order; junction bases with no gene match: 12. CDR3 length equals 17 residues. Germline CDR1 is SNHLY and CDR2 is FYNNEI. Here the CDR3 DNA reads TGTGCCAGCAGCGCTTACAAGGGACAGCGCAGCACAGATACGCAGTATTTT. It is translated as CASSAYKGQRSTDTQYF.

The chain combines TRBV5-1 with TRBJ1-3, with D possibly being TRBD1 (6 bases). Germline V gives CDR1 SGHRS, CDR2 YFSETQ. V lost 7 bases and J 0 bases, leaving 14 bases between the germline ends. This CDR3 contains 15 residues. The CDR3: CASVSQGSSGNTIYF. As DNA, the CDR3 is TGCGCCAGCGTATCGCAGGGGAGCTCTGGAAACACCATATATTTT.

The table lists this clone with a count of one. V usage is TRBV25-1 and J usage is TRBJ1-5; TRBD1 agrees at 7 bases. The germline V gene encodes CDR1 MGHDK and CDR2 SYGVNS. The V and J ends lost 3 bases and 6 bases, in that order; junction bases with no gene match: 5. This CDR3 comprises 14 residues. The CDR3 loop is CASSDTGARQPQHF. The CDR3 DNA is TGTGCCAGCAGTGATACAGGGGCTCGTCAGCCCCAGCATTTT.